The 27 T cell receptor beta chains in this list originate from one sample, sequenced in a study of blood T cell repertoires in COVID-19. Sequenced by immunoSEQ multiplex PCR; TCRdb stores in-frame clones only, minus some. Altogether 250,000 to 350,000 clones are present, approximately 85% being singletons, with the ten largest covering 0.7% to 0.9%. The specimen was peripheral blood. All receptors come from a human donor with COVID-19, enrolled during active disease. The donor label of this sample is uncertain.

The J gene is TRBJ2-1, the V gene TRBV2, with 7 positions matching TRBD2. CDR1 is SNHLY and CDR2 is FYNNEI in the germline V gene. The V segment lost 6 bases and the J segment 2 bases; nucleotides outside the gene matches: 10. This CDR3 is 16 amino acids long. Here the CDR3 DNA reads TGTGCCAGCAGCCCGGGGGGAGATCATCCCTACAATGAGCAGTTCTTC. Translation: CASSPGGDHPYNEQFF.

The chain has TRBV28 and TRBJ2-5, with D tentatively TRBD2 (6 bases). The CDR3 consists of 16 residues. V lost 5 bases, J lost 6 bases, and 22 bases lay in between. Germline V gene data show CDR1 as MDHEN and CDR2 as SYDVKM. CDR3 region: CASSPPWRDPSKTQYF. The CDR3 nucleotides are TGTGCCAGCAGTCCGCCCTGGCGGGATCCTTCGAAGACCCAGTACTTC.

The rearrangement links TRBV29-1 to TRBJ2-2; possibly TRBD1 for D (5 bases). V lost 2 bases and J 10 bases, leaving 8 bases between the germline ends. The CDR3 sequence is 11 residues long. Germline CDR1 and CDR2: SQVTM and ANQGSEA. The chain's CDR3 is CSVETGQELFF. DNA of the CDR3: TGCAGCGTTGAAACCGGACAGGAGCTGTTTTTT.

This clone was seen more than once but under ten times. The chain employs TRBV7-3 and TRBJ1-1; D unclear. Germline CDR1 is SGHTA and CDR2 is FQGTGA. Deletions cut 5 bases from V and 3 bases from J, with 19 bases between. This CDR3 spans 16 amino acids. The CDR3, as DNA: TGTGCCAGCAGCGATCAACCCGGGCGGGCTGACACTGAAGCTTTCTTT. Encoded protein: CASSDQPGRADTEAFF.

Comment on this clone: Other DNA sequences in the same sample also yield this CDR3. The gene calls are TRBV19 and TRBJ1-1; the D is unclear. The V gene's germline CDR1 is LNHDA and CDR2 SQIVND (reference sequence). This CDR3 contains 13 residues. Between the trimmed V and J ends, which lost 4 bases and 3 bases, there was a span of 9 bases. For the CDR3, the DNA is TGTGCCAGTAGTAGCACCGGTGACACTGAAGCTTTCTTT. Amino acid sequence: CASSSTGDTEAFF.

This chain uses TRBV27 with TRBJ1-2, with 7 bases lining up with TRBD1. With V trimmed by 5 bases and J by 1 base, 10 bases remained unmatched. The CDR3 runs 16 residues. Germline values: CDR1 MNHEY, CDR2 SMNVEV (reference sequence). CDR3 nucleotide sequence: TGTGCCAGCAGTGGAACAGGGGCCACTTTTAACTATGGCTACACCTTC. This encodes CASSGTGATFNYGYTF.

The chain links TRBV30 to TRBJ1-3; 9 nucleotides match TRBD1. The CDR3 is 15 residues long. The germline CDR1 and CDR2 sequences are GTSNPN and SVGIG (reference sequence). V shed 3 bases, J shed 1 base, and the junction held 4 bases outside the gene matches. CDR3 region: CAWRTDRGSGNTIYF. In DNA, the CDR3 is TGTGCCTGGAGGACCGACAGGGGGTCTGGAAACACCATATATTTT.

The rearrangement uses TRBV5-4 and TRBJ2-3, with TRBD2 identical over 10 bases. Germline CDR1 is SGHNT and CDR2 is YYREEE (reference sequence). The CDR3 runs to 15 residues. V lost 2 bases and J lost 7; bases outside the gene matches: 7. CDR3 amino acids: CASSLVLAGTNTQYF. In DNA, the CDR3 is TGTGCCAGCAGCTTAGTACTAGCGGGGACAAATACGCAGTATTTT.

The V and J genes are TRBV5-6 and TRBJ2-1; TRBD2 agrees at 11 bases. CDR3 length equals 19 residues. Germline V lookup: CDR1 SGHDT, CDR2 YYEEEE. With 2 bases clipped from V and 2 bases from J, the junction kept 12 bases outside the gene matches. CDR3 DNA: TGTGCCAGCAGCTTTTTGAGGTCTCTGGGACTAGCGGCCTACAATGAGCAGTTCTTC. It yields the protein CASSFLRSLGLAAYNEQFF.

The chain carries TRBV4-2 and TRBJ1-6; 12 bases are a match to TRBD1. There are 19 residues in the CDR3. V gave up 0 bases and J gave up 10 bases; unmatched junction bases: 13. Germline lookup yields CDR1 LGHNA and CDR2 YNFKEQ. The CDR3 nucleotides are TGTGCCAGCAGCCAAGATCGTTTGGGACAGGGGGCGTTCAGGTCACCCCTCCACTTT. Amino acids: CASSQDRLGQGAFRSPLHF.

The rearrangement joins TRBV30 to TRBJ2-2, with a weak D call TRBD1 (5 bases). V lost 2 bases and J 1 base, leaving 11 bases between the germline ends. The CDR3 has 15 amino acids. The germline gives CDR1 GTSNPN, CDR2 SVGIG (reference sequence). The CDR3 is CAWSMIQGNTGELFF. The CDR3, as DNA: TGTGCCTGGAGTATGATCCAGGGGAACACCGGGGAGCTGTTTTTT.

This sequence joins TRBV9 and TRBJ2-3; 14 bases fit TRBD2. V trimming: 2 bases; J trimming: 2 bases; junction bases outside the gene matches: 4. CDR3 length: 17 amino acids. Per the germline V gene, CDR1 is SGDLS and CDR2 is YYNGEE. This CDR3 is CASSVWTSGRSTDTQYF. The CDR3 nucleotides read TGTGCCAGCAGCGTTTGGACTAGCGGGAGGTCCACAGATACGCAGTATTTT.

The chain is built from TRBV18 and TRBJ1-2, with no clear D. CDR3 length: 15 amino acids. In germline, CDR1 is KGHSH, CDR2 LQKENI. Trimming pared 8 bases from V and 5 bases from J, leaving 21 bases between. The CDR3 DNA reads as TGTGCCAGCCTACCGGGGAACCTACAGACTTATGGCTACACCTTC. This encodes CASLPGNLQTYGYTF.

V usage is TRBV19 and J usage is TRBJ1-4; tentative D call: TRBD1 (5 bases). CDR1 is LNHDA, CDR2 SQIVND, per germline (reference sequence). The CDR3 loop spans 13 amino acids. Deletions cut 7 bases from V and 7 bases from J, with 13 bases between. CDR3 in DNA: TGTGCCAGTACCAGGGTCCGAAGTGAAAAACTGTTTTTT. Encoded protein: CASTRVRSEKLFF.

The V call is TRBV7-2, the J call TRBJ2-7; D may be TRBD2 (6 bases). Germline-derived CDR1 and CDR2 are SGHTA and FQGNSA. The CDR3 consists of 14 residues. Deletions cut 2 bases from V and 2 bases from J, with 10 bases between. The CDR3 sequence: CASSLMTGAYEQYF. In DNA, the CDR3 is TGTGCCAGCAGCTTAATGACGGGGGCCTACGAGCAGTACTTC.

This chain links TRBV6-4 with TRBJ1-2, with 8 bases aligning to TRBD1. V lost 6 bases, J lost 8 bases, and 14 bases stayed unmatched. CDR3 length: 15 amino acids. Germline V gives CDR1 MRHNA, CDR2 SNTAGT. CDR3 DNA: TGTGCCAGCAGCGCTCTGACAGGGGCCGCGGGGGGCTACACCTTC. Its translation is CASSALTGAAGGYTF.

Only one count was recorded for this clone. The chain uses TRBV11-2 and TRBJ2-1, with 10 positions matching TRBD2. V lost 5 bases and J lost 9; bases outside the gene matches: 10. CDR1 and CDR2 (germline): SGHAT, FQNNGV. The CDR3 sequence is 15 residues long. CDR3 in amino acids: CASSPGLAGDSEQFF. For the CDR3, the DNA is TGTGCCAGCAGCCCGGGCCTAGCGGGAGACTCTGAGCAGTTCTTC.

This clone was seen only once. The rearrangement links TRBV12-5 to TRBJ2-7; 10 bases line up with TRBD2. Germline V CDR1 and CDR2: LGHNT, FRNRAP. After removal of 1 base from V and 0 bases from J, the junction contained 3 bases not matched to a gene. The CDR3 is made up of 16 amino acids. The CDR3 nucleotides read TGTGCTAGTGGTTTGGGGCTAGCGGGGGTCTCCTACGAGCAGTACTTC. It encodes CASGLGLAGVSYEQYF.

The rearrangement links TRBV6-5 to TRBJ1-1, with D unclear. This CDR3 has 13 amino acids. Germline-derived CDR1 and CDR2 are MNHEY and SVGAGI. V was pared by 4 bases and J by 5 bases, with 11 bases between. This CDR3 reads CASSSLVLTEAFF. The CDR3 DNA sequence: TGTGCCAGCAGTTCCCTCGTACTAACTGAAGCTTTCTTT.

This chain connects TRBV6-5 to TRBJ1-5; maybe TRBD1 (6 bases). The CDR3 covers 14 residues. V gave up 8 bases and J gave up 6 bases, with 17 bases separating them. Germline V gives CDR1 MNHEY, CDR2 SVGAGI. The CDR3 region has the DNA TGTGCCAGCGGGACACCCGGCGGCGGTCAGCCCCAGCATTTT. This gives the protein CASGTPGGGQPQHF.

The chain employs TRBV5-1 and TRBJ1-1; the D gene is possibly TRBD1 (6 bases). The CDR3 length is 14 residues. From germline, CDR1 is SGHRS and CDR2 YFSETQ. Trimming pared 0 bases from V and 1 base from J, leaving 7 bases between. The DNA for the CDR3 is TGCGCCAGCAGCTTGGACAGGGAGAACACTGAAGCTTTCTTT. Translation: CASSLDRENTEAFF.

The chain uses TRBV28 and TRBJ1-1, with 9 bases fitting TRBD1. V lost 4 bases to trimming and J lost 8 bases; unmatched junction nucleotides: 8. The CDR3 covers 14 residues. Germline values: CDR1 MDHEN, CDR2 SYDVKM. CDR3 in DNA: TGTGCCAGCAGTTCTTCATACAGGGGGCGAGAAGCTTTCTTT. Protein: CASSSSYRGREAFF.

This chain uses TRBV6-5 with TRBJ1-1; maybe TRBD1 (5 bases). CDR1 and CDR2 (germline): MNHEY, SVGAGI. Trimming took off 5 bases at V and 2 bases at J, with 15 bases between the two ends. The CDR3 consists of 15 residues. The CDR3 bases are TGTGCCAGCAGTACGATAAGGGGACTAAACACTGAAGCTTTCTTT. Amino acid sequence: CASSTIRGLNTEAFF.

The V call is TRBV11-1, the J call TRBJ2-5; 9 positions match TRBD1. Germline CDR1 and CDR2: SGHAT and FQDESV (reference sequence). This CDR3 is built from 14 residues. The V segment lost 6 bases and the J segment 5 bases; nucleotides outside the gene matches: 7. The CDR3 region has the DNA TGTGCCAGCAGTTGGACAGGGGTTGGGGAGACCCAGTACTTC. Its translation is CASSWTGVGETQYF.

The chain uses TRBV5-1 and TRBJ2-3; unclear D gene. The V gene's germline CDR1 is SGHRS and CDR2 YFSETQ. V lost 4 bases and J 2 bases, leaving 11 bases between the germline ends. There are 14 residues in the CDR3. The CDR3 sequence is CASSVVGLTDTQYF. The CDR3 nucleotides are TGCGCCAGCAGCGTGGTGGGCCTCACAGATACGCAGTATTTT.

This rearrangement joins TRBV10-3 to TRBJ1-3, with TRBD1 matching over 8 bases. This CDR3 has 13 residues. Germline CDR1 and CDR2: ENHRY and SYGVKD. V trimming: 4 bases; J trimming: 7 bases; junction bases outside the gene matches: 3. CDR3: CAISGTGLNTIYF. The DNA for the CDR3 is TGTGCCATCAGTGGGACAGGGCTCAACACCATATATTTT.

The chain carries TRBV7-2 and TRBJ1-5; 7 bases fit TRBD1. Trimming took 5 bases from V and 1 from J; bases not matched to a gene: 8. Per the germline V gene, CDR1 is SGHTA and CDR2 is FQGNSA. The CDR3 is made up of 16 amino acids. The CDR3 region has the DNA TGTGCCAGCAGCCCCAGACAGGGCGCGAGCAATCAGCCCCAGCATTTT. Translated: CASSPRQGASNQPQHF.